This TCR beta chain is drawn from a study of graft-versus-host responses after intestinal transplantation. Study-wide context: Tacrolimus and steroids were given for around 3 years to all recipients after anti-thymocyte globulin induction.

The table came from immunoSEQ multiplex PCR; TCRdb's copy has only in-frame clones and leaves some out. This sample yields roughly 97,000 clones, of which about 93% are seen a single time; 15% to 20% belongs to the top ten. Germline V gene data show CDR1 as MNHEY and CDR2 as SMNVEV (reference sequence). The CDR3 totals 14 residues. V lost 8 bases and J 5 bases, leaving 16 bases between the germline ends. The receptor was derived from a human patient who received an intestinal transplant, so some T cells may come from the graft donor. The source was PBMCs, collected roughly 450 days after intestinal transplant. The chain carries TRBV27 and TRBJ2-1; D is undetermined. The CDR3 sequence: CASSLRPQHNEQFF. The CDR3 coding sequence is TGTGCCAGCTCCCTTAGACCCCAGCACAATGAGCAGTTCTTC.